This TCR beta chain was sequenced during a study of shared clonotypes between healthy human individuals. Study overall: A couple of female and a few male donors aged 18 to 49 were enrolled.

Study-wide results and caveats: In this cohort, only blood was sampled, and tissue repertoires likely differ. Generally, estimated richness proved larger in naive subsets than it did in memory subsets.

Measured with immunoSEQ multiplex PCR; TCRdb has only the in-frame clones, and not every one. The sample includes hundreds of thousands of clones, over 70% of them seen just once. Comment on this clone: Its matching antigen is unknown.

The study separated CD4+ cells into CD45RA+ naive and CD45RA-negative memory subsets. The length of the CDR3 is 16 residues. Per the germline V gene, CDR1 is KGHSH and CDR2 is LQKENI. V was clipped by 5 bases and J by 0 bases, with 14 bases between them. The genes are TRBV18 and TRBJ2-1; D is undetermined. The origin of this receptor is a man aged 30 to 45 in good health. Sequenced: memory CD4+ T cells sorted from blood. Subset defined: CD45RA-negative fraction. The CDR3 spells CASSVKTGSSYNEQFF. The CDR3 DNA is TGTGCCAGCTCAGTTAAGACTGGCAGCTCCTACAATGAGCAGTTCTTC. Supplemented by reference TRBV18 and TRBJ2-1, the full variable domain reads NAGVMQNPRHLVRRRGQEARLRCSPMKGHSHVYWYRQLPEEGLKFMVYLQKENIIDESGMPKERFSAEFPKEGPSILRIQQVVRGDSAAYFCASSVKTGSSYNEQFFGPGTRLTVL.